The entry that follows covers one TCR beta chain sequence. Reverse transcription of roughly 0.45 to 1 ug RNA used random hexamers. TCRdb used MiXCR to reprocess the immunoSEQ multiplex PCR reads, holding one entry per CDR3 protein. The sample carries 100,000 to 150,000 distinct CDR3 sequences, approximately 96% recorded once. This entry comes from a study of CD8 T cells in Susac syndrome. Per germline, CDR1 MNHNY and CDR2 SVGAGI (reference sequence). V lost 6 bases to trimming and J lost 0 bases, with 12 bases between them. The CDR3 is 15 residues long. The source material was CD4+ T cells from PBMCs. The sequence was collected from a human donor in good health. The chain employs TRBV6-6 and TRBJ1-3, with D possibly being TRBD1 (5 bases). CDR3 protein: CASSRGTDSGNTIYF. As DNA, the CDR3 is TGTGCCAGCAGCCGCGGGACTGACTCTGGAAACACCATATATTTT.